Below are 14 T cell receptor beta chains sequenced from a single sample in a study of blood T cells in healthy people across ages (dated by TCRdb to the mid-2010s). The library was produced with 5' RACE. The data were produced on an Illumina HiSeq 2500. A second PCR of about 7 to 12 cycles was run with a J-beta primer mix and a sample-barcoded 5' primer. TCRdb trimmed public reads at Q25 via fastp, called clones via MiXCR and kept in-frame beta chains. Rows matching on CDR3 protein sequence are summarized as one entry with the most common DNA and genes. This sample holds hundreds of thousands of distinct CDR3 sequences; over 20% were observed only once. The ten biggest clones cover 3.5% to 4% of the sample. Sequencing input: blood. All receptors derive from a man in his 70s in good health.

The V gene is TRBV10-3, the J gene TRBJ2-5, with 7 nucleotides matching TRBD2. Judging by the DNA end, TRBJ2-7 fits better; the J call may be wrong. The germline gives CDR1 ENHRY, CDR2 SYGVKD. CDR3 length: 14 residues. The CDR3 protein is CAISDGGVYYEQYF. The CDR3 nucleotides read TGTGCCATCAGTGATGGGGGGGTCTACTACGAGCAGTACTTC.

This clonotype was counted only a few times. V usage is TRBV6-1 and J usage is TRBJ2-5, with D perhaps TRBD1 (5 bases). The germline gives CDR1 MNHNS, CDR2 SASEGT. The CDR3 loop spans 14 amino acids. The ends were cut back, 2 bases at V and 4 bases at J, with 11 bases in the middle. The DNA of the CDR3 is TGTGCCAGCAGTGAAACCAGGGTAGGAGAGACCCAGTACTTC. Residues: CASSETRVGETQYF.

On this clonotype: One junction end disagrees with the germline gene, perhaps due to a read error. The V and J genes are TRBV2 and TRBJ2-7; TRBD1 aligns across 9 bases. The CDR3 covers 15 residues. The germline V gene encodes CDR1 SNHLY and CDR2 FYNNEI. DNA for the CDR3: TGTGCCAGCAGTCAGGAGGGACAGGGACTCTACGTGCAGTACTTC. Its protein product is CASSQEGQGLYVQYF.

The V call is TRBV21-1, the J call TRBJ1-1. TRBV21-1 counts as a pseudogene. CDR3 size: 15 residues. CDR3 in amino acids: CASSKDDEMNTEAFF. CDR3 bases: TGTGCCAGCAGCAAAGACGACGAAATGAACACTGAAGCTTTCTTT.

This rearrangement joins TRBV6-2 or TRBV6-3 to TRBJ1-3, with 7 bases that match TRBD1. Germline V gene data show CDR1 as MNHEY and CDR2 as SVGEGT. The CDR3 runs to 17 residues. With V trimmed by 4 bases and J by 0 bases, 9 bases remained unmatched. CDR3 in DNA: TGTGCCAGCAGTTCTAATCGACAGGGCGACTCTGGAAACACCATATATTTT. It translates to CASSSNRQGDSGNTIYF.

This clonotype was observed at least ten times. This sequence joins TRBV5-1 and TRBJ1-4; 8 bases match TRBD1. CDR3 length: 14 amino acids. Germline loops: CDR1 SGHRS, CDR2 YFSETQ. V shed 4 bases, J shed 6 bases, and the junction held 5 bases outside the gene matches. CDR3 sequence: CASSKGQAYEKLFF. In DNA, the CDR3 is TGCGCCAGCAGCAAGGGACAGGCGTATGAAAAACTGTTTTTT.

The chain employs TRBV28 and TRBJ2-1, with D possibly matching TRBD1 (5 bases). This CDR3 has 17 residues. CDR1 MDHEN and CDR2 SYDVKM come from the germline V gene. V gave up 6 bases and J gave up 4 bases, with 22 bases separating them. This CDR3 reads CASSRPPAGYRYNEQFF. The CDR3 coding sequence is TGTGCCAGCAGCCGCCCACCGGCAGGGTATCGATACAATGAGCAGTTCTTC.

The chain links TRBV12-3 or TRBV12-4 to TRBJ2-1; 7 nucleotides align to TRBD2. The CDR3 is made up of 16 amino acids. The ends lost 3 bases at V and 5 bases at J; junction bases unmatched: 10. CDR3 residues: CASSFPPGRTDNEQFF. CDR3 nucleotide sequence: TGTGCCAGCAGTTTCCCACCCGGGAGGACCGACAATGAGCAGTTCTTC.

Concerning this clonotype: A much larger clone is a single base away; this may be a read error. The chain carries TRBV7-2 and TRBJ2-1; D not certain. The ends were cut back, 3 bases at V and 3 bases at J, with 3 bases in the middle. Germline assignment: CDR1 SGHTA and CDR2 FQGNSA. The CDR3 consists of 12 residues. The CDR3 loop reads CASSFDYNEQFF. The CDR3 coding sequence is TGTGCCAGCAGCTTCGACTACAATGAGCAGTTCTTC.

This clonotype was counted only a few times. For the CDR3, the DNA is TGCAGCGTTATGGGGAGACAGGGAGGAGGAGAGACCCAGTACTTC. This codes for CSVMGRQGGGETQYF. V gene TRBV29-1 combines with J gene TRBJ2-5, with D maybe TRBD1 (7 bases). Germline lookup yields CDR1 SQVTM and CDR2 ANQGSEA. This CDR3 is 15 amino acids long. V was cut by 5 bases and J by 4 bases, with 20 bases left in between.

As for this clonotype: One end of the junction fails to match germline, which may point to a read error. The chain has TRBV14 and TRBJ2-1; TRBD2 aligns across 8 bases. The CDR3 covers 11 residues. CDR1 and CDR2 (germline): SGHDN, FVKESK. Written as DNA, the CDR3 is TGTGCCAGCAGCCAGGCTGGACTAGCCTCCTTC. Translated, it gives CASSQAGLASF.

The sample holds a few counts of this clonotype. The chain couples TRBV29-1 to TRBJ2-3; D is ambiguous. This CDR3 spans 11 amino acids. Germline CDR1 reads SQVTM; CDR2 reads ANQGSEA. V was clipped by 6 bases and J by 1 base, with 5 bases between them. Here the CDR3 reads CSVLRTDTQYF. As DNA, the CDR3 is TGCAGCGTCTTACGCACAGATACGCAGTATTTT.

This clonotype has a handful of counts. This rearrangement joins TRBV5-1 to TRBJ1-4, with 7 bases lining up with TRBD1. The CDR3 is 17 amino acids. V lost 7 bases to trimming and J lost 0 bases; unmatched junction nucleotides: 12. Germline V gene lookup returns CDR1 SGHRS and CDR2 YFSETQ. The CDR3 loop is CASALGGKGATNEKLFF. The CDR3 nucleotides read TGCGCCAGCGCCCTAGGGGGCAAAGGAGCAACTAATGAAAAACTGTTTTTT.

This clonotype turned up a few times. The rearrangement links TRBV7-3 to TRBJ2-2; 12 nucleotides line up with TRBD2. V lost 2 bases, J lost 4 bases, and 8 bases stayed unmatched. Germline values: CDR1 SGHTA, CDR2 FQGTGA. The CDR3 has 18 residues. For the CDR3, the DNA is TGTGCCAGCAGCTTAGTGACTAGCGGGAGTCCCGTCACCGGGGAGCTGTTTTTT. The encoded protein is CASSLVTSGSPVTGELFF. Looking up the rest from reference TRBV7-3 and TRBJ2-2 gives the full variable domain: GAGVSQTPSNKVTEKGKYVELRCDPISGHTALYWYRQSLGQGPEFLIYFQGTGAADDSGLPNDRFFAVRPEGSVSTLKIQRTERGDSAVYLCASSLVTSGSPVTGELFFGEGSRLTVL.